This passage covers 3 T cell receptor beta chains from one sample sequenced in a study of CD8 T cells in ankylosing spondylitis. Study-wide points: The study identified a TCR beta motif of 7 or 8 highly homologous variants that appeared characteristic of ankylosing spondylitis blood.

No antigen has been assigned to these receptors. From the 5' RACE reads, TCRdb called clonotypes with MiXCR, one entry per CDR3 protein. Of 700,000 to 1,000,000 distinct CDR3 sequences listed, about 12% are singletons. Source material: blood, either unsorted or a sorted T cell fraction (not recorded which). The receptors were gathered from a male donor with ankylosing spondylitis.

The CDR3 spells CASVTGTQPQHF. CDR3 in DNA: TGTGCCAGCGTAACGGGGACTCAGCCCCAGCATTTT. The chain recombines TRBV6-1 with TRBJ1-5; TRBD1 might be the D (5 bases). CDR1 and CDR2 (germline): MNHNS, SASEGT. The CDR3 runs 12 residues. Between the trimmed V and J ends, which lost 8 bases and 6 bases, there was a span of 11 bases.

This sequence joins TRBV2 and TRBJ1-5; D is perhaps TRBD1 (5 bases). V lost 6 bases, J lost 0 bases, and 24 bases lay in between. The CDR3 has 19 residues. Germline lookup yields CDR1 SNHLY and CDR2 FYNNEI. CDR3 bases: TGTGCCAGCAGGGGAGGGTTACGGACAAAAGCCTATAGCAATCAGCCCCAGCATTTT. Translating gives CASRGGLRTKAYSNQPQHF.

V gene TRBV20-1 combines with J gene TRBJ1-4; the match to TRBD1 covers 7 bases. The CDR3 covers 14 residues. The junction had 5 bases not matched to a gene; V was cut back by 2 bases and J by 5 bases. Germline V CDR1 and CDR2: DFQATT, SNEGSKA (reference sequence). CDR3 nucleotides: TGCAGTGCTAGAACCGGGACAGTCAATGAAAAACTGTTTTTT. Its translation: CSARTGTVNEKLFF.